This passage covers 20 T cell receptor beta chains from one sample sequenced in a study of radiotherapy plus CTLA-4 blockade in lung cancer. Some clones are missing from TCRdb's copy, which holds only in-frame ones; the method was immunoSEQ multiplex PCR. In the table there are approximately 46,000 clones, 70% to 90% of which are singletons. Sequences were derived from peripheral blood, sampled from a patient treated with radiotherapy plus ipilimumab. Receptors originate from a human donor with non-small cell lung cancer whose response to radiotherapy plus ipilimumab could not be evaluated.

This chain uses TRBV27 with TRBJ1-4; D not resolved. This CDR3 is 14 amino acids long. Trimming stripped 5 bases from V and 0 bases from J, with 7 bases between. Germline V gene sequence: CDR1 MNHEY, CDR2 SMNVEV (reference sequence). The DNA for the CDR3 is TGTGCCAGCAGTAACAGTGCAACTAATGAAAAACTGTTTTTT. Encoded protein: CASSNSATNEKLFF.

The chain carries TRBV7-6 and TRBJ1-1, with D tentatively TRBD1 (6 bases). The length of the CDR3 is 16 residues. Between the trimmed V and J ends, which lost 0 bases and 3 bases, there was a span of 14 bases. Germline assignment: CDR1 SGHVS and CDR2 FNYEAQ. CDR3 residues: CASSLAGAGSHTEAFF. In DNA form, the CDR3 reads TGTGCCAGCAGCTTAGCGGGGGCAGGATCACACACTGAAGCTTTCTTT.

The chain combines TRBV5-1 with TRBJ1-1; 11 bases align to TRBD1. V lost 3 bases to trimming and J lost 5 bases; unmatched junction nucleotides: 9. The CDR3 totals 16 residues. CDR1 is SGHRS and CDR2 is YFSETQ in the germline V gene. The CDR3 DNA follows: TGCGCCAGCAGCTGGATGGGACAGGGGGAAGGGACTGAAGCTTTCTTT. Translation: CASSWMGQGEGTEAFF.

The V gene is TRBV2, the J gene TRBJ2-7, with 10 bases lining up with TRBD1. CDR3 length equals 14 residues. The V gene's germline CDR1 is SNHLY and CDR2 FYNNEI. The J segment lost 7 bases and the V segment lost 3 bases, leaving 6 bases of the junction unmatched. The CDR3 nucleotides read TGTGCCAGCAGTGAGGGGACAGGGGTTGGGGAGCAGTACTTC. This sequence encodes CASSEGTGVGEQYF. Together with reference TRBV2 and TRBJ2-7, the CDR3 gives the full variable domain: EPEVTQTPSHQVTQMGQEVILRCVPISNHLYFYWYRQILGQKVEFLVSFYNNEISEKSEIFDDQFSVERPDGSNFTLKIRSTKLEDSAMYFCASSEGTGVGEQYFGPGTRLTVT.

This sequence joins TRBV25-1 and TRBJ2-7; D possibly corresponds to TRBD2 (5 bases). Germline V lookup: CDR1 MGHDK, CDR2 SYGVNS. The CDR3 sequence is 14 residues long. Deletions cut 4 bases from V and 5 bases from J, with 15 bases between. The DNA for the CDR3 is TGTGCCAGCAGTGTACACGGGAAAAAAGACGAGCAGTACTTC. As protein: CASSVHGKKDEQYF.

This clone occurred a few times. The chain recombines TRBV5-1 with TRBJ2-1, with D tentatively TRBD2 (5 bases). Germline assignment: CDR1 SGHRS and CDR2 YFSETQ. The CDR3 extends over 15 amino acids. The ends were cut back, 1 base at V and 6 bases at J, with 14 bases in the middle. In nucleotides, the CDR3 is TGCGCCAGCAGCTTGCCGGGGAGAAGAGGCAATGAGCAGTTCTTC. Its translation: CASSLPGRRGNEQFF.

The chain carries TRBV7-2 and TRBJ1-1; 9 bases agree with TRBD1. Per the germline V gene, CDR1 is SGHTA and CDR2 is FQGNSA. The CDR3 extends over 14 amino acids. Germline trimming cut 5 bases from V and 5 bases from J; bases unmatched to any gene: 6. CDR3 sequence reads: CASSTRQGETEAFF. The CDR3, as DNA: TGTGCCAGCAGCACCCGACAGGGGGAGACTGAAGCTTTCTTT.

In this sample, this clone turned up once. Here the CDR3 reads CASSDTGDYGYTF. DNA of the CDR3: TGTGCCAGCAGTGATACAGGGGACTATGGCTACACCTTC. The rearrangement links TRBV6-1 to TRBJ1-2, with TRBD1 identical over 7 bases. The CDR3 length is 13 residues. V gave up 3 bases and J gave up 3 bases; unmatched junction bases: 1. Germline lookup yields CDR1 MNHNS and CDR2 SASEGT.

The V call is TRBV7-9, the J call TRBJ2-5; 11 nucleotides agree with TRBD1. Germline assignment: CDR1 SEHNR and CDR2 FQNEAQ (reference sequence). Trimming removed 5 bases from V and 7 bases from J; junction bases left unmatched: 9. The CDR3 is made up of 15 amino acids. CDR3: CASSRRGTGGVTQYF. The CDR3 DNA reads TGTGCCAGCAGCCGGAGAGGGACAGGGGGGGTGACCCAGTACTTC.

This clone was detected a few times. The chain links TRBV4-1 to TRBJ1-1, with TRBD1 identical over 7 bases. V was pared by 5 bases and J by 4 bases, with 13 bases of the junction left unmatched. The germline V gene encodes CDR1 MGHRA and CDR2 YSYEKL. The CDR3 has 16 amino acids. CDR3 loop: CASSSLPTGYGTEAFF. The CDR3 DNA reads as TGCGCCAGCAGCTCTTTACCGACAGGGTATGGCACTGAAGCTTTCTTT.

This chain links TRBV30 with TRBJ1-2, with 10 bases fitting TRBD1. CDR1 is GTSNPN, CDR2 SVGIG, per germline (reference sequence). The junction had 8 bases not matched to a gene; V was cut back by 5 bases and J by 8 bases. The CDR3 sequence is 13 residues long. The CDR3 loop reads CAWSMTGGRGYTF. The DNA for the CDR3 is TGTGCCTGGTCAATGACAGGGGGCCGGGGCTACACCTTC.

The chain employs TRBV5-1 and TRBJ1-1; 8 positions match TRBD1. The CDR3 runs to 17 residues. Germline V gene lookup returns CDR1 SGHRS and CDR2 YFSETQ. The J segment lost 0 bases and the V segment lost 2 bases, leaving 9 bases of the junction unmatched. The CDR3 spells CASSFLQGAVLNTEAFF. The CDR3 bases are TGCGCCAGCAGCTTCCTGCAGGGGGCGGTTTTGAACACTGAAGCTTTCTTT.

The CDR3 nucleotides read TGTGCCAGCAGTTACTCGGCAGACAGTGACTACGAGCAGTACTTC. Encoded protein: CASSYSADSDYEQYF. The rearrangement links TRBV6-5 to TRBJ2-7, with a possible D match to TRBD1 (5 bases). Germline-derived CDR1 and CDR2 are MNHEY and SVGAGI. Deletions cut 0 bases from V and 3 bases from J, with 12 bases between. The CDR3 runs to 15 residues.

The chain joins TRBV19 to TRBJ1-1; a weak D match, TRBD1 (6 bases). The CDR3 extends over 15 amino acids. CDR1 and CDR2 from the germline V gene are LNHDA and SQIVND (reference sequence). V lost 6 bases, J lost 3 bases, and 17 bases lay in between. The CDR3 DNA sequence: TGTGCCAGTAGGGAGATCCAAACAGGGTACACTGAAGCTTTCTTT. It codes for CASREIQTGYTEAFF.

This clone was seen a few times. J is TRBJ2-7 and V is TRBV19, with 8 bases fitting TRBD1. The CDR3 spans 14 residues. V was clipped by 3 bases and J by 2 bases; unmatched bases: 3. CDR1 and CDR2 from the germline V gene are LNHDA and SQIVND (reference sequence). The CDR3 region is CASSMLDRAYEQYF. The CDR3 DNA follows: TGTGCCAGTAGTATGTTGGACAGGGCCTACGAGCAGTACTTC.

The rearrangement joins TRBV5-4 to TRBJ1-3; TRBD1 matches 7 bases. The CDR3 has 14 residues. The trim removed 2 bases at V and 2 bases at J, leaving 1 base unmatched. CDR1 and CDR2 from the germline V gene are SGHNT and YYREEE (reference sequence). The CDR3 region is CASSFRGPGNTIYF. The DNA for the CDR3 is TGTGCCAGCAGCTTTAGGGGGCCTGGAAACACCATATATTTT.

V usage is TRBV27 and J usage is TRBJ2-3, with 12 bases matching TRBD2. V lost 7 bases, J lost 10 bases, and 18 bases stayed unmatched. Germline V gene lookup returns CDR1 MNHEY and CDR2 SMNVEV (reference sequence). The CDR3 length is 17 residues. CDR3 in DNA: TGTGCCAGCAATGTCCTGACTAGCGGGAGAACTCCCCTCGCGCAGTATTTT. Translation: CASNVLTSGRTPLAQYF.

The chain links TRBV9 to TRBJ1-2; TRBD1 agrees at 11 bases. The CDR3 has 14 amino acids. CDR1 is SGDLS and CDR2 is YYNGEE in the germline V gene. V lost 3 bases to trimming and J lost 9 bases; unmatched junction nucleotides: 7. The CDR3 loop reads CASSAPGQGASYTF. The CDR3 nucleotides read TGTGCCAGCAGCGCCCCCGGACAGGGGGCGAGCTACACCTTC.

V and J are TRBV5-1 and TRBJ1-2; D gene ambiguous. CDR3 length equals 14 residues. V dropped 3 bases and J dropped 1 base, with 10 bases sitting between them. The germline V gene has CDR1 SGHRS and CDR2 YFSETQ. The DNA of the CDR3 is TGCGCCAGCAGCTCACTCGGTAATAACTATGGCTACACCTTC. Amino acid sequence: CASSSLGNNYGYTF.

This clone has only one observation. The gene calls are TRBV6-6 and TRBJ1-1; 7 bases map to TRBD1. Germline V gene lookup returns CDR1 MNHNY and CDR2 SVGAGI (reference sequence). CDR3 length: 14 residues. Trimming took 7 bases from V and 0 from J; bases not matched to a gene: 5. This CDR3 is CASTMTGMNTEAFF. CDR3 coding DNA: TGTGCCAGCACTATGACAGGGATGAACACTGAAGCTTTCTTT.